This TCR beta chain was obtained from a study of blood T cell repertoires in COVID-19. Study in general: Samples of COVID-19 (acute and convalescent) were obtained from the United States, Italy and Spain. Sources were T cells, B-cell-depleted T cells, or PBMCs; the material itself was cDNA or gDNA.

In the original workflow: Estimation of nucleated cell counts relied on the amplification of reference gene primers. TCRdb's table, derived via immunoSEQ multiplex PCR, lists solely in-frame clones and lacks some. That table is the source of V, J and clone size, and D and trimming were worked out from the DNA. The sample lists tens of thousands of clones, 86% occurring once. Germline CDR1 is SGHRS and CDR2 is YFSETQ. The V segment lost 4 bases and the J segment 4 bases; nucleotides outside the gene matches: 8. The CDR3 consists of 16 residues. This rearrangement joins TRBV5-1 to TRBJ2-2, with 9 bases lining up with TRBD1. The receptor comes from a woman aged 80 or older with acute or convalescent COVID-19. Sequenced sample: peripheral blood. Written as DNA, the CDR3 is TGCGCCAGCAGCGACCTCCGGACAGGGGTCACCGGGGAGCTGTTTTTT. Its protein is CASSDLRTGVTGELFF.